The clone carrying this T cell receptor (beta chain) turned up a few times. This CDR3 region has 14 residues. Looked up from germline, CDR1 is SGHRS and CDR2 is YFSETQ. The junction had 10 bases not matched to a gene; V was cut back by 7 bases and J by 3 bases. Via MiXCR, TCRdb re-called the 5' RACE reads, giving one row per CDR3 protein. Among approximately 600,000 distinct CDR3 sequences, approximately 13% were seen once, and the ten largest hold about 16%. The data were taken from a study of T cells after yellow fever vaccination. This sequence originates from a young man who received the YFV17D yellow fever vaccine. The sequenced sample was PBMCs, obtained on the day of the yellow fever booster vaccination. This rearrangement joins TRBV5-1 to TRBJ2-7, with 7 bases that match TRBD1. The CDR3 here is CASASGTANYEQYF. The CDR3 bases are TGCGCCAGCGCCTCAGGGACAGCTAACTACGAGCAGTACTTC.